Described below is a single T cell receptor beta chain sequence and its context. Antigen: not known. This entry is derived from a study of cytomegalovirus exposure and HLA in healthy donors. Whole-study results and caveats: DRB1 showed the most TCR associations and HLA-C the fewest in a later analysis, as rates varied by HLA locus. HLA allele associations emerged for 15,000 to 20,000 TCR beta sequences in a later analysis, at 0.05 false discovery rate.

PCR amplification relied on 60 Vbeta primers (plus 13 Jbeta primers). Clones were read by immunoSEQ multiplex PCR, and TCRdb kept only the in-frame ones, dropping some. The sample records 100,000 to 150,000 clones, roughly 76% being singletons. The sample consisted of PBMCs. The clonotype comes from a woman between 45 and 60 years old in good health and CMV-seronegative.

Here the CDR3 reads CASSQEQGEVRGYTF. DNA for the CDR3: TGTGCCAGCAGCCAAGAACAGGGAGAGGTGCGGGGCTACACCTTC. The rearrangement uses TRBV4-2 and TRBJ1-2; D possibly corresponds to TRBD1 (6 bases). Germline V gene lookup returns CDR1 LGHNA and CDR2 YNFKEQ. CDR3 length equals 15 residues. The V and J ends lost 0 bases and 8 bases respectively, with 16 bases between them.